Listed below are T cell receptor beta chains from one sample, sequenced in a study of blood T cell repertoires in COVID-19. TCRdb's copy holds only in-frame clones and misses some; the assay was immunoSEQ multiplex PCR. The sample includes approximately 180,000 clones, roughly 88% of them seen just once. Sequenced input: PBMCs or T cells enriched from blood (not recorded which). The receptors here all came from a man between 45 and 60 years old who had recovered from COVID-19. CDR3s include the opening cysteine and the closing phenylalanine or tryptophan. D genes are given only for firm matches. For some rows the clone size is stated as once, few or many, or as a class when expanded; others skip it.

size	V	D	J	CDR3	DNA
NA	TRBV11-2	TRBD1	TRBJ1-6	CASSSRGTGGKNSPLHF	TGTGCCAGCAGCTCTAGGGGGACAGGGGGCAAGAATTCACCCCTCCACTTT
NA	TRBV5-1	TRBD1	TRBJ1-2	CASSGTVDNYGYTF	TGCGCCAGCAGCGGGACAGTGGATAACTATGGCTACACCTTC
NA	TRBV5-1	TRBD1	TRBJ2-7	CASSLRTGDEQYF	TGCGCCAGCAGCTTAAGGACAGGGGACGAGCAGTACTTC
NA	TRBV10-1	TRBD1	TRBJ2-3	CASGAGGDTQYF	TGCGCCAGCGGGGCAGGGGGCGATACGCAGTATTTT
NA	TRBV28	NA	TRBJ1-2	CASSFSVNYGYTF	TGTGCCAGCAGTTTTAGTGTTAACTATGGCTACACCTTC
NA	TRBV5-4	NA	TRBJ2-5	CASSKDWQETQYF	TGTGCCAGCAGCAAGGACTGGCAAGAGACCCAGTACTTC
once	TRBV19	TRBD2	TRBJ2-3	CASSWGLAGGTDTQYF	TGTGCCAGTAGCTGGGGACTAGCGGGGGGCACAGATACGCAGTATTTT
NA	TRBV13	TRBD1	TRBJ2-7	CASSARQGYYEQYF	TGTGCCAGCAGCGCCAGACAGGGATACTACGAGCAGTACTTC
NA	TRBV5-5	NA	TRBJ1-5	CASSLLGYSNQPQHF	TGTGCCAGCAGCTTACTAGGCTATAGCAATCAGCCCCAGCATTTT
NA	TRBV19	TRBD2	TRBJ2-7	CASSTSGGAYEQYF	TGTGCCAGTAGTACTAGCGGGGGGGCCTACGAGCAGTACTTC
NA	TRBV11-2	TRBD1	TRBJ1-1	CASSLDRTGLEAFF	TGTGCCAGCAGCTTAGATCGGACAGGTCTTGAAGCTTTCTTT
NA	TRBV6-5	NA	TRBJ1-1	CASSYLPGGGGTEAFF	TGTGCCAGCAGTTACCTCCCGGGAGGGGGGGGCACTGAAGCTTTCTTT
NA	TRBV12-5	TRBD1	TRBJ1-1	CASGRGTAEAFF	TGTGCTAGTGGAAGAGGGACAGCTGAAGCTTTCTTT
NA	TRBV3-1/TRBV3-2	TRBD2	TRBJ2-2	CASSQGIPAGRTGELFF	TGTGCCAGCAGCCAAGGGATACCAGCGGGGCGAACCGGGGAGCTGTTTTTT
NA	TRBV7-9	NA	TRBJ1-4	CASSLRSGDEKLFF	TGTGCCAGCAGCTTACGCTCGGGAGATGAAAAACTGTTTTTT
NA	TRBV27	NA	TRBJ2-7	CASSFRDGGSYEQYF	TGTGCCAGCAGTTTCCGGGACGGGGGAAGCTACGAGCAGTACTTC
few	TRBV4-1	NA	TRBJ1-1	CASSQADRMNTEAFF	TGCGCCAGCAGCCAAGCCGACAGAATGAACACTGAAGCTTTCTTT
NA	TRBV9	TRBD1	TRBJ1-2	CASSVDRGYGYTF	TGTGCCAGCAGCGTGGACAGGGGTTATGGCTACACCTTC
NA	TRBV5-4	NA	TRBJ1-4	CASSHGERRGGNEKLFF	TGTGCCAGCAGCCACGGAGAACGGCGCGGGGGGAATGAAAAACTGTTTTTT
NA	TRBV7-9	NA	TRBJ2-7	CASSLAGEDEQYF	TGTGCCAGCAGCTTAGCAGGGGAAGACGAGCAGTACTTC
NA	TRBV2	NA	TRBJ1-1	CASRGPGLTEAFF	TGTGCCAGCAGGGGGCCAGGGCTCACTGAAGCTTTCTTT
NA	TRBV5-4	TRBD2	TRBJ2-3	CASRRAGPSTDTQYF	TGTGCCAGCAGGCGAGCGGGACCAAGCACAGATACGCAGTATTTT
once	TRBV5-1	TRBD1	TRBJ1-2	CASSLAPQTGQGGYGYTF	TGCGCCAGCAGCTTGGCCCCGCAGACCGGACAGGGGGGCTATGGCTACACCTTC
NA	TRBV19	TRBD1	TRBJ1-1	CASYSRGGDTEAFF	TGTGCCAGTTACTCTAGAGGGGGCGACACTGAAGCTTTCTTT
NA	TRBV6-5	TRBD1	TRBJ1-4	CASRPVGTGYEKLFF	TGTGCCAGCAGACCCGTCGGGACAGGGTACGAAAAACTGTTTTTT
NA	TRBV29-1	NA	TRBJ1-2	CSVESGANYGYTF	TGCAGCGTTGAATCGGGAGCTAACTATGGCTACACCTTC
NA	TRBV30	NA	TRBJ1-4	CAWSVIRGTNEKLFF	TGTGCCTGGAGTGTAATAAGGGGGACTAATGAAAAACTGTTTTTT
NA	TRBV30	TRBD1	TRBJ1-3	CAWSTGTAGNTIYF	TGTGCCTGGAGTACCGGGACAGCTGGAAACACCATATATTTT
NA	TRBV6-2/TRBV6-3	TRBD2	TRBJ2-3	CASSSPASGLTDTQYF	TGTGCCAGCAGTTCCCCGGCTAGCGGCCTCACAGATACGCAGTATTTT
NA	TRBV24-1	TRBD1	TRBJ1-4	CATSDGQGANEKLFF	TGTGCCACCAGTGATGGACAGGGGGCTAATGAAAAACTGTTTTTT
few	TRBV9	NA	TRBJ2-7	CASSPSPEESYEQYF	TGTGCCAGCAGCCCCTCCCCAGAAGAAAGTTACGAGCAGTACTTC
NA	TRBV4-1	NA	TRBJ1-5	CASSQDPGGNQPQHF	TGCGCCAGCAGCCAAGATCCGGGAGGGAATCAGCCCCAGCATTTT
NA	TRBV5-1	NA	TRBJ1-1	CASSQQGGTEAFF	TGCGCCAGCAGCCAACAGGGCGGGACTGAAGCTTTCTTT
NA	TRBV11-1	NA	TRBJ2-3	CASSLRDMTWGTQYF	TGTGCCAGCAGCTTACGGGACATGACCTGGGGTACGCAGTATTTT
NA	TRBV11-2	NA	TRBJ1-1	CASSLGGLNEAFF	TGTGCCAGCAGCTTAGGAGGGCTCAATGAAGCTTTCTTT
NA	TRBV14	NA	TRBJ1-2	CASSQDWLGYTF	TGTGCCAGCAGCCAGGACTGGTTGGGCTACACCTTC
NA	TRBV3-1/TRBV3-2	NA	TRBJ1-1	CASSPNRASLVTEAFF	TGTGCCAGCAGCCCGAACAGGGCGAGTTTGGTCACTGAAGCTTTCTTT
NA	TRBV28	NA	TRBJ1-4	CASSLITTNEKLFF	TGTGCCAGCAGTTTAATTACAACTAATGAAAAACTGTTTTTT